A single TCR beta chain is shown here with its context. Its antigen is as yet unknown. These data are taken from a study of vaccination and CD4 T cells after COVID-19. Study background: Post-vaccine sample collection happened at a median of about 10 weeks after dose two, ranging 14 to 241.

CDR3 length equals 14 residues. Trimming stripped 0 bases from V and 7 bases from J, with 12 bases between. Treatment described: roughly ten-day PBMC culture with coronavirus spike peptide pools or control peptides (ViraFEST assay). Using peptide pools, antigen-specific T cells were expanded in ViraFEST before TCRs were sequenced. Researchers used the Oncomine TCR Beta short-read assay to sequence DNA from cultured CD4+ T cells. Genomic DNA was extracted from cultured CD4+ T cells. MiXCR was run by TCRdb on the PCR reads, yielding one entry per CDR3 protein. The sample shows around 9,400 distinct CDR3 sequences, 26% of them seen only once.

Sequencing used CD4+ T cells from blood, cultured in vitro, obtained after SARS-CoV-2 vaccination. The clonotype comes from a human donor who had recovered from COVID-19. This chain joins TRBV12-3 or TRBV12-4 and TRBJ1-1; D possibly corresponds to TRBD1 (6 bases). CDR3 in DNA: TGTGCCAGCAGTTTAGCACGGGGGCAGAGTGAAGCTTTCTTT. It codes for CASSLARGQSEAFF.